This T cell receptor beta chain was captured by sequencing in a study of blood T cells in healthy people across ages. Trimming at V came to 5 bases and at J to 0 bases, leaving 8 bases not matched to a gene. The V gene's germline CDR1 is SEHNR and CDR2 FQNEAQ (reference sequence). This CDR3 has 18 residues. Of note for this clonotype: The antigen remains undetermined.

Next came a second PCR, run for about 6 to 12 cycles, which used a sample-barcoded 5' primer along with a J-beta primer mix. Researchers report that each sample yielded at least 3 million CDR3-containing paired-end reads. Via MiXCR, TCRdb re-called the 5' RACE reads, giving one row per CDR3 protein. The sample lists some 1.8 million distinct CDR3 sequences, about 39% occurring once. General observations from the study: Across the age range, TCR beta diversity per million T cells fell in a roughly linear way. The study found more naive CD4+ cells and higher diversity in long-lived than aged donors.

The chain links TRBV7-9 to TRBJ2-3; 13 bases fit TRBD2. The material sequenced was blood. The sequence came from a human donor in good health. The CDR3 loop reads CASSLQQLAGGSTDTQYF. The DNA of the CDR3 is TGTGCCAGCAGCCTTCAACAACTAGCGGGGGGGAGCACAGATACGCAGTATTTT.